The 23 T cell receptor beta chains below were found in one sample sequenced in a study of CD4 T cells in relation to SARS-CoV-2 and coronaviruses (dated by TCRdb to the early 2020s). CD4+ T cells from unexposed donors were collected before the COVID-19 pandemic (2011-2018). The EasySep CD4+ T cell isolation kit was used to isolate CD4+ T cells once the cultures had run for about 10 days. These receptors' antigens are unknown. To prepare the library, the immunoSEQ multiplex PCR assay was applied. TCRdb limited this immuneACCESS table to in-frame rearrangements with V and J called. A share of clones is missing; checked studies link under half to unresolved V genes, and the rest is unexplained. The sample yields 15,000 to 20,000 clones; nearly 75% were counted once. The ten top clones hold 25% to 35% of the sample. Input material: CD4+ T cells from PBMCs, cultured in vitro. The receptor set was obtained from a human donor in good health.

The chain employs TRBV18 and TRBJ2-6; D possibly corresponds to TRBD1 (7 bases). Germline-derived CDR1 and CDR2 are KGHSH and LQKENI. The germline V and J ends were trimmed by 3 bases and 0 bases, with 12 bases remaining between them. The CDR3 is 17 amino acids. DNA of the CDR3: TGTGCCAGCTCACCGAGACAGGGACTCTCTGGGGCCAACGTCCTGACTTTC. Translating gives CASSPRQGLSGANVLTF. The entire variable domain, with the rest obtained from reference TRBV18 and TRBJ2-6, is as follows: NAGVMQNPRHLVRRRGQEARLRCSPMKGHSHVYWYRQLPEEGLKFMVYLQKENIIDESGMPKERFSAEFPKEGPSILRIQQVVRGDSAAYFCASSPRQGLSGANVLTFGAGSRLTVL.

J is TRBJ1-3 and V is TRBV11-3; 9 bases are shared with TRBD1. This CDR3 has 15 residues. Losses at the gene ends were 6 bases for V and 4 bases for J; bases not matched to a gene: 7. In germline, CDR1 is SGHNT, CDR2 YENEEA. The CDR3 loop is CASSPGQGPGNTIYF. CDR3 in DNA: TGTGCCAGCAGTCCGGGACAGGGACCAGGAAACACCATATATTTT.

The rearrangement links TRBV6-5 to TRBJ1-1; D remains ambiguous. The CDR3 is 13 residues long. Germline V gene data show CDR1 as MNHEY and CDR2 as SVGAGI. V was trimmed by 6 bases and J by 4 bases, leaving 12 bases between them. CDR3 loop: CASSERVGTEAFF. CDR3 nucleotide sequence: TGTGCCAGCAGCGAGAGGGTGGGCACTGAAGCTTTCTTT.

This chain joins TRBV2 and TRBJ1-1; possibly TRBD1 for D (6 bases). The V gene lost 6 bases and the J gene lost 0 bases, with 11 bases spanning the gap. CDR1 SNHLY and CDR2 FYNNEI come from the germline V gene. The CDR3 is made up of 14 amino acids. Here the CDR3 reads CASRAGTMNTEAFF. As DNA, the CDR3 is TGTGCCAGCAGGGCCGGGACAATGAACACTGAAGCTTTCTTT.

This clone was observed a few times. The chain recombines TRBV2 with TRBJ2-2; D is undetermined. The germline V gene encodes CDR1 SNHLY and CDR2 FYNNEI. V shed 1 base and J shed 2 bases, with 5 bases lying between them. The CDR3 is 14 residues long. The CDR3 sequence is CASSEGANTGELFF. As DNA, the CDR3 is TGTGCCAGCAGTGAAGGAGCCAACACCGGGGAGCTGTTTTTT. Full variable domain (missing parts from reference TRBV2 and TRBJ2-2): EPEVTQTPSHQVTQMGQEVILRCVPISNHLYFYWYRQILGQKVEFLVSFYNNEISEKSEIFDDQFSVERPDGSNFTLKIRSTKLEDSAMYFCASSEGANTGELFFGEGSRLTVL.

The V gene is TRBV7-9, the J gene TRBJ1-1; 8 bases align to TRBD1. The junction had 10 bases not matched to a gene; V was cut back by 5 bases and J by 5 bases. CDR3 size: 15 residues. CDR1 and CDR2 from the germline V gene are SEHNR and FQNEAQ (reference sequence). The chain's CDR3 is CASSGRNRGGTEAFF. The CDR3 DNA sequence: TGTGCCAGCAGCGGACGTAACAGGGGGGGAACTGAAGCTTTCTTT. Complete variable domain (other parts from reference TRBV7-9 and TRBJ1-1): DTGVSQNPRHKITKRGQNVTFRCDPISEHNRLYWYRQTLGQGPEFLTYFQNEAQLEKSRLLSDRFSAERPKGSFSTLEIQRTEQGDSAMYLCASSGRNRGGTEAFFGQGTRLTVV.

V and J are TRBV6-5 and TRBJ1-5; D uncertain. Germline V gene lookup returns CDR1 MNHEY and CDR2 SVGAGI. Trimming cost V 8 bases and J 3 bases, with 11 bases left between them. This CDR3 has 13 residues. CDR3 in DNA: TGTGCCAGCGCGCTGAGTTACAATCAGCCCCAGCATTTT. It is translated as CASALSYNQPQHF.

V and J are TRBV7-9 and TRBJ1-1; D ambiguous. This CDR3 has 15 amino acids. Germline loops: CDR1 SEHNR, CDR2 FQNEAQ (reference sequence). With 4 bases removed from V and 4 bases from J, the gap between germline ends came to 16 bases. The CDR3 DNA sequence: TGTGCCAGCAGCTACACGATAGGCGGAGGCACTGAAGCTTTCTTT. Translation gives CASSYTIGGGTEAFF.

The chain joins TRBV5-8 to TRBJ2-1, with a weak D call TRBD2 (6 bases). This CDR3 is built from 14 residues. The V gene's germline CDR1 is SGHTS and CDR2 YDEGEE. Between the trimmed V and J ends, which lost 4 bases and 10 bases, there was a span of 18 bases. CDR3 DNA: TGTGCCAGCAGCCCCGGGACTGGTTCCTCGGAGCAGTTCTTC. This encodes CASSPGTGSSEQFF.

The chain carries TRBV28 and TRBJ2-7; 10 nucleotides agree with TRBD2. V shed 2 bases and J 1 base; nucleotides not matched to a gene: 5. Germline lookup yields CDR1 MDHEN and CDR2 SYDVKM. There are 16 residues in the CDR3. Here the CDR3 reads CASSLPSGRGSYEQYF. The CDR3 DNA sequence: TGTGCCAGCAGTTTACCTAGCGGGAGAGGGTCCTACGAGCAGTACTTC.

Only a few counts were recorded for this clone. Here the CDR3 DNA reads TGTGCCAGCAGTTTTAACACCGGGGAGCTGTTTTTT. Residues: CASSFNTGELFF. V usage is TRBV12-3 or TRBV12-4 and J usage is TRBJ2-2; D not certain. V lost 3 bases and J lost 2, with 1 base in between. The CDR3 extends over 12 amino acids.

The rearrangement links TRBV14 to TRBJ2-3, with TRBD2 matching over 7 bases. The V gene end was trimmed by 4 bases and the J gene end by 2 bases; junction bases not matched to a gene: 6. The V gene's germline CDR1 is SGHDN and CDR2 FVKESK. This CDR3 has 15 residues. CDR3 nucleotides: TGTGCCAGCAGCCCTGCCGGGACTAACACAGATACGCAGTATTTT. Translated: CASSPAGTNTDTQYF.

The rearrangement links TRBV19 to TRBJ1-3; the D is unclear. Trimming shortened V by 0 bases and J by 0 bases, and 9 bases separated the two germline ends. Germline CDR1 reads LNHDA; CDR2 reads SQIVND (reference sequence). This CDR3 is 16 amino acids long. The CDR3 sequence: CASSIDLGGSGNTIYF. CDR3 nucleotides: TGTGCCAGTAGTATAGATCTCGGAGGCTCTGGAAACACCATATATTTT.

J is TRBJ1-4 and V is TRBV7-9; TRBD1 might be the D (6 bases). Germline CDR1 is SEHNR and CDR2 is FQNEAQ (reference sequence). V lost 3 bases and J 6 bases, leaving 11 bases between the germline ends. This CDR3 region has 14 residues. The DNA of the CDR3 is TGTGCCAGCAGCTTCAGGGGAGTAGATGAAAAACTGTTTTTT. Protein sequence: CASSFRGVDEKLFF.

This clone showed up just a few times. This chain connects TRBV11-3 to TRBJ2-3; tentative D call: TRBD1 (6 bases). Germline V gene sequence: CDR1 SGHNT, CDR2 YENEEA. This CDR3 has 14 amino acids. V lost 5 bases, J lost 4 bases, and 13 bases lay in between. DNA of the CDR3: TGTGCCAGCAGCCCCACAGGGACACCAGATACGCAGTATTTT. This gives the protein CASSPTGTPDTQYF.

This sequence joins TRBV7-2 and TRBJ2-7; 7 bases line up with TRBD1. This CDR3 is built from 14 residues. Germline values: CDR1 SGHTA, CDR2 FQGNSA. The V and J ends lost 5 bases and 4 bases, in that order; junction bases with no gene match: 8. CDR3 residues: CASSPDRDRYEQYF. The CDR3 DNA is TGTGCCAGCAGCCCAGACAGGGATCGGTACGAGCAGTACTTC.

The V gene is TRBV3-1 (or the pseudogene TRBV3-2), the J gene TRBJ2-5; tentative D call: TRBD1 (6 bases). This CDR3 has 15 amino acids. V was clipped by 4 bases and J by 3 bases, with 15 bases between them. Germline V gives CDR1 LGHDT, CDR2 YNNKEL (reference sequence). CDR3 coding DNA: TGTGCCAGCAGCCGAGAACCGGGACACAAAGAGACCCAGTACTTC. This codes for CASSREPGHKETQYF.

The rearrangement links TRBV30 to TRBJ1-5, with no clear D. Germline-derived CDR1 and CDR2 are GTSNPN and SVGIG (reference sequence). The CDR3 has 14 amino acids. The V end was cut by 4 bases, the J end by 3 bases, with 13 bases between. CDR3 sequence (DNA): TGTGCCTGGACGACCCTCAACACCAATCAGCCCCAGCATTTT. It specifies CAWTTLNTNQPQHF. The full variable domain, rest sourced from reference TRBV30 and TRBJ1-5, is SQTIHQWPATLVQPVGSPLSLECTVEGTSNPNLYWYRQAAGRGLQLLFYSVGIGQISSEVPQNLSASRPQDRQFILSSKKLLLSDSGFYLCAWTTLNTNQPQHFGDGTRLSIL.

The chain recombines TRBV11-2 with TRBJ2-5; TRBD2 matches at 12 bases. The trim removed 4 bases at V and 6 bases at J, leaving 9 bases unmatched. The CDR3 sequence is 16 residues long. Germline loops: CDR1 SGHAT, CDR2 FQNNGV. In DNA, the CDR3 is TGTGCCAGCAGCTATAAGACTAGCGGGGGCCCTCAGACCCAGTACTTC. Amino acids: CASSYKTSGGPQTQYF.

This sequence joins TRBV28 and TRBJ1-3; D ambiguous. Germline V lookup: CDR1 MDHEN, CDR2 SYDVKM. V was shortened by 5 bases and J by 0 bases, with 2 bases between the two germline ends. CDR3 length: 12 amino acids. The CDR3 DNA is TGTGCCAGCAGTAACTCTGGAAACACCATATATTTT. It codes for CASSNSGNTIYF.

J is TRBJ2-5 and V is TRBV11-3, with 9 bases matching TRBD1. The CDR3 runs to 13 residues. V shed 5 bases and J 6 bases; nucleotides not matched to a gene: 4. CDR1 is SGHNT and CDR2 is YENEEA in the germline V gene. In DNA, the CDR3 is TGTGCCAGCAGCCAAGGGACAGGGCAGACCCAGTACTTC. Translating gives CASSQGTGQTQYF. Full variable domain (missing parts from reference TRBV11-3 and TRBJ2-5): EAGVVQSPRYKIIEKKQPVAFWCNPISGHNTLYWYLQNLGQGPELLIRYENEEAVDDSQLPKDRFSAERLKGVDSTLKIQPAELGDSAVYLCASSQGTGQTQYFGPGTRLLVL.

This chain joins TRBV10-3 and TRBJ1-3; D is undetermined. From germline, CDR1 is ENHRY and CDR2 SYGVKD. This CDR3 region has 14 residues. V was pared by 7 bases and J by 0 bases, with 10 bases between. DNA for the CDR3: TGTGCCATCACTAGCGGGTACTCTGGAAACACCATATATTTT. Amino acids: CAITSGYSGNTIYF.

This clone was counted a single time. This rearrangement joins TRBV10-1 to TRBJ2-3; D unclear. The CDR3 totals 15 residues. Germline V gene sequence: CDR1 WNHNN, CDR2 SYGVQD (reference sequence). Trimming removed 5 bases at V and 5 bases at J, with 17 bases between. The CDR3 loop reads CASSPGGVWGDTQYF. The CDR3 DNA reads TGCGCCAGCAGTCCGGGTGGTGTTTGGGGAGATACGCAGTATTTT.